This TCR beta chain was sequenced in a study of PD-L1 blockade in urothelial cancer. The overall study: About 90% of the roughly 29 patients were men who had bladder-origin urothelial cancer.

A spike-in of synthetic TCR analog templates was added to each PCR. Assay used: immunoSEQ multiplex PCR; TCRdb lists only in-frame clones, some missing. The repertoire includes about 91,000 clones, 70% to 90% of them detected once, and under 10% sits in the top ten. Time point meaning: peripheral blood 6 weeks after treatment start. The TCR originated in a man between 65 and 80 years old with urothelial cancer. Source: PBMCs, taken around atezolizumab (anti-PD-L1) treatment.

The CDR3 DNA reads as TGTGCCAGCAGTTTCAGGACAGGGGTGTATGGCTACACCTTC. The encoded protein is CASSFRTGVYGYTF. V gene TRBV5-6 combines with J gene TRBJ1-2, with 9 bases aligning to TRBD1. Germline V gene data show CDR1 as SGHDT and CDR2 as YYEEEE. V trimming: 5 bases; J trimming: 5 bases; junction bases outside the gene matches: 7. This CDR3 is 14 amino acids long.